The 18 T cell receptor beta chains in this list originate from one sample, sequenced in a study of blood T cell repertoires in COVID-19 (dated by TCRdb to 2019 to 2021). The library was prepared using the immunoSEQ multiplex PCR assay. TCRdb's version of the immuneACCESS table is confined to in-frame rearrangements and falls short of the full clone set. An unresolved V gene accounts for under half of the shortfall where checked; the remainder is of unknown origin. The sample yields about 97,000 clones; about 85% were counted once. The leading ten clones occupy about 1.7% of the sample. The sample consisted of peripheral blood. The receptors shown here come from a woman in her 70s with active or convalescent COVID-19.

The genes are TRBV28 and TRBJ2-7; TRBD2 agrees at 9 bases. The CDR3 consists of 16 residues. The V gene end was trimmed by 4 bases and the J gene end by 6 bases; junction bases not matched to a gene: 13. Germline CDR1 MDHEN, CDR2 SYDVKM. CDR3 in DNA: TGTGCCAGCAGTTCGGCGGGGGGGCCAATCATTGGCGAGCAGTACTTC. Translation: CASSSAGGPIIGEQYF.

The V gene is TRBV28, the J gene TRBJ2-7; TRBD1 might be the D (5 bases). The CDR3 is 15 amino acids. The germline gives CDR1 MDHEN, CDR2 SYDVKM. The ends were cut back, 5 bases at V and 7 bases at J, with 21 bases in the middle. The CDR3 loop is CASSIQARAGVEQYF. CDR3 DNA sequence: TGTGCCAGCAGTATACAGGCCAGGGCTGGAGTGGAGCAGTACTTC.

Turning to this clone: The sample holds other DNA sequences that translate to the same CDR3. The chain carries TRBV12-3 or TRBV12-4 and TRBJ1-1; D remains unclear. Trimming pared 3 bases from V and 1 base from J, leaving 6 bases between. The CDR3 consists of 13 residues. In nucleotides, the CDR3 is TGTGCCAGCAGTTTTGACTCGAACACTGAAGCTTTCTTT. It yields the protein CASSFDSNTEAFF.

This clone was counted a single time. This rearrangement joins TRBV25-1 to TRBJ1-2; TRBD1 is a possible D gene (6 bases). CDR3 length equals 14 residues. The ends were cut back, 1 base at V and 8 bases at J, with 14 bases in the middle. In germline, CDR1 is MGHDK, CDR2 SYGVNS. CDR3 loop: CASSESWGRGGYTF. The CDR3 DNA reads as TGTGCCAGCAGTGAATCTTGGGGGCGCGGGGGCTACACCTTC.

The chain joins TRBV20-1 to TRBJ1-2; unclear D gene. Between the trimmed V and J ends, which lost 3 bases and 0 bases, there was a span of 14 bases. Per the germline V gene, CDR1 is DFQATT and CDR2 is SNEGSKA (reference sequence). CDR3 length: 15 amino acids. The CDR3 here is CSASYRFDPNYGYTF. The CDR3 DNA reads as TGCAGTGCTAGTTATCGGTTCGATCCTAACTATGGCTACACCTTC.

V usage is TRBV10-2 and J usage is TRBJ2-5; D may be TRBD2 (5 bases). Trimming took off 0 bases at V and 5 bases at J, with 13 bases between the two ends. The CDR3 has 15 residues. Germline V gene data show CDR1 as WSHSY and CDR2 as SAAADI. Here the CDR3 reads CASSESITRWETQYF. The CDR3 DNA sequence: TGCGCCAGCAGTGAGTCGATCACTAGATGGGAGACCCAGTACTTC.

The chain has TRBV9 and TRBJ1-4; TRBD1 matches at 9 bases. The germline gives CDR1 SGDLS, CDR2 YYNGEE. With V trimmed by 2 bases and J by 7 bases, 3 bases remained unmatched. There are 14 residues in the CDR3. CDR3 protein: CASSVGQGREKLFF. The CDR3 DNA follows: TGTGCCAGCAGCGTCGGACAGGGGCGTGAAAAACTGTTTTTT.

V usage is TRBV30 and J usage is TRBJ1-6, with 8 bases aligning to TRBD1. The germline V gene encodes CDR1 GTSNPN and CDR2 SVGIG (reference sequence). V dropped 4 bases and J dropped 6; count of bases not matched to a gene: 11. This CDR3 contains 16 residues. CDR3 amino acids: CAWKFDRGRGNSPLHF. The CDR3 DNA sequence: TGTGCCTGGAAATTCGACAGGGGCCGGGGTAATTCACCCCTCCACTTT.

The chain combines TRBV28 with TRBJ2-7, with D perhaps TRBD2 (7 bases). Trimming took off 2 bases at V and 6 bases at J, with 14 bases between the two ends. Germline CDR1 is MDHEN and CDR2 is SYDVKM. The CDR3 consists of 14 residues. CDR3 region: CASSLEGGGSEQYF. CDR3 sequence (DNA): TGTGCCAGCAGTTTAGAGGGAGGGGGTAGCGAGCAGTACTTC.

The chain is built from TRBV7-6 and TRBJ2-1, with D possibly being TRBD1 (6 bases). Trimming cost V 5 bases and J 4 bases, with 9 bases left between them. The CDR3 length is 13 residues. Germline assignment: CDR1 SGHVS and CDR2 FNYEAQ. DNA of the CDR3: TGTGCCAGCAGCCAGGACAGATACAATGAGCAGTTCTTC. As protein: CASSQDRYNEQFF.

The gene calls are TRBV4-3 and TRBJ1-6; perhaps TRBD1 as D (5 bases). Trimming shortened V by 0 bases and J by 7 bases, and 19 bases separated the two germline ends. The CDR3 has 18 residues. The germline CDR1 and CDR2 sequences are LGHNA and YSLEER. DNA of the CDR3: TGCGCCAGCAGCCAAGAAGTATTAACCGGACACGTCAATTCACCCCTCCACTTT. Translated, it gives CASSQEVLTGHVNSPLHF.

V gene TRBV5-1 combines with J gene TRBJ1-4, with 9 bases fitting TRBD1. This CDR3 is 15 amino acids long. Unmatched junction bases numbered 4, after V lost 5 bases and J lost 2 bases. The V gene's germline CDR1 is SGHRS and CDR2 YFSETQ. CDR3 DNA sequence: TGCGCCAGCAGAGCGACAGGGGGTACTAATGAAAAACTGTTTTTT. It codes for CASRATGGTNEKLFF.

The chain carries TRBV9 and TRBJ1-6; D unclear. Germline loops: CDR1 SGDLS, CDR2 YYNGEE. The CDR3 contains 15 residues. V was cut by 3 bases and J by 10 bases, with 17 bases left in between. CDR3 residues: CASSGSTGSGSPLHF. The CDR3 coding sequence is TGTGCCAGCAGCGGGTCGACCGGGAGTGGGTCACCCCTCCACTTT.

V gene TRBV24-1 combines with J gene TRBJ2-6, with D hard to call. The germline V gene has CDR1 KGHDR and CDR2 SFDVKD. This CDR3 comprises 15 residues. Trimming left V 3 bases short and J 0 bases short, with 5 bases between. The CDR3 is CATSDPRSGANVLTF. The CDR3 DNA sequence: TGTGCCACCAGTGATCCCCGCTCTGGGGCCAACGTCCTGACTTTC.

This chain joins TRBV2 and TRBJ1-2; D ambiguous. Trimming pared 3 bases from V and 6 bases from J, leaving 14 bases between. In germline, CDR1 is SNHLY, CDR2 FYNNEI. The CDR3 is made up of 14 amino acids. CDR3 sequence (DNA): TGTGCCAGCAGTGATCGGGAGGGCCTCGATGGCTACACCTTC. Translation: CASSDREGLDGYTF.

The rearrangement uses TRBV15 and TRBJ1-1, with D hard to call. Trimming shortened V by 0 bases and J by 10 bases, and 15 bases separated the two germline ends. Germline assignment: CDR1 LNHNV and CDR2 YYDKDF (reference sequence). The CDR3 spans 14 residues. CDR3 in amino acids: CATSRDWGGGAAFF. CDR3 coding DNA: TGTGCCACCAGCAGAGATTGGGGAGGAGGTGCAGCTTTCTTT.

This clone came up a few times. This chain uses TRBV10-1 with TRBJ2-1; 7 nucleotides agree with TRBD2. The CDR3 loop spans 14 amino acids. Trimming removed 4 bases from V and 5 bases from J; junction bases left unmatched: 5. Per germline, CDR1 WNHNN and CDR2 SYGVQD (reference sequence). The CDR3: CASSGKAGDNEQFF. DNA for the CDR3: TGCGCCAGCAGTGGGAAGGCGGGAGACAATGAGCAGTTCTTC.

The chain joins TRBV7-6 to TRBJ1-3, with 7 bases lining up with TRBD1. The junction had 16 bases not matched to a gene; V was cut back by 5 bases and J by 0 bases. Germline assignment: CDR1 SGHVS and CDR2 FNYEAQ. There are 19 residues in the CDR3. CDR3 sequence reads: CASSLTDPGQRSSGNTIYF. CDR3 nucleotides: TGTGCCAGCAGCCTAACTGATCCGGGACAGAGAAGCTCTGGAAACACCATATATTTT.